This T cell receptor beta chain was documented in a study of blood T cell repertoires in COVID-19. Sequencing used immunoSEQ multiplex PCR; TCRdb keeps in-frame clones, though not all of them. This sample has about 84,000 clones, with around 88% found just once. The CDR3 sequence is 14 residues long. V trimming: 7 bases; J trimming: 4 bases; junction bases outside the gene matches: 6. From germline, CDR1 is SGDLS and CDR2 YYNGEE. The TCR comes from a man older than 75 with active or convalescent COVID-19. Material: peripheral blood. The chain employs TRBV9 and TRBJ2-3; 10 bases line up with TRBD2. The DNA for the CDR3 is TGTGCCAGCGGGAGCGGGGGGGCCGCAGATACGCAGTATTTT. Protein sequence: CASGSGGAADTQYF.